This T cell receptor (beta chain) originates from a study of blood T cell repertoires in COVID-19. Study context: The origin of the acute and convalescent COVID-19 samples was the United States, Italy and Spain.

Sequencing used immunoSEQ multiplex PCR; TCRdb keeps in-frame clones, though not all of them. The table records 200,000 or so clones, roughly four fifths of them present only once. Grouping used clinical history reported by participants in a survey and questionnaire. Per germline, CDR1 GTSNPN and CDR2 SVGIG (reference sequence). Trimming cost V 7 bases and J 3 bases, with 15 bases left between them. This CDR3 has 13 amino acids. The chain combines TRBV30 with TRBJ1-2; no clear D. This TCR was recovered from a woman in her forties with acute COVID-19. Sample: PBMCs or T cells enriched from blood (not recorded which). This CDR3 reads CAFNGGEDYGYTF. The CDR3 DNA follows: TGTGCCTTTAACGGCGGGGAAGACTATGGCTACACCTTC.